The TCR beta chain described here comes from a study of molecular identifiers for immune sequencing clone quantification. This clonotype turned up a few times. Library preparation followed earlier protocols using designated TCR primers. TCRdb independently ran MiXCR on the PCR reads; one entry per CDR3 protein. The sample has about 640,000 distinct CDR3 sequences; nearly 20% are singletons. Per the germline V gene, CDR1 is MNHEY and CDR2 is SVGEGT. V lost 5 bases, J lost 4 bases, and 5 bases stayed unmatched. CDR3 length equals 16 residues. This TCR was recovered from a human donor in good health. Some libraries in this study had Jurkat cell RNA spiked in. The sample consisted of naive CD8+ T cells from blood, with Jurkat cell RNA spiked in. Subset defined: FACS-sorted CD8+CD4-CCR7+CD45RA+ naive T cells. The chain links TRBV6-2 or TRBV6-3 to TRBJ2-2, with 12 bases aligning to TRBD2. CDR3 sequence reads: CASSLTSGGITGELFF. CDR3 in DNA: TGTGCCAGCAGTCTCACTAGCGGGGGGATCACCGGGGAGCTGTTTTTT.